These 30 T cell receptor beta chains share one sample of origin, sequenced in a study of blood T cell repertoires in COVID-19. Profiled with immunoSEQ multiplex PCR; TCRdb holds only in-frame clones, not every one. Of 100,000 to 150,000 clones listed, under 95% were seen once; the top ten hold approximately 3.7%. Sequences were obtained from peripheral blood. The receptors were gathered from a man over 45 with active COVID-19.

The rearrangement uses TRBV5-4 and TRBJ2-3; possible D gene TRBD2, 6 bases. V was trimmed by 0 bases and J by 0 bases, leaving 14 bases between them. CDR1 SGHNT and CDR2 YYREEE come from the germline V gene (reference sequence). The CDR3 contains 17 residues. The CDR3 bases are TGTGCCAGCAGCTTGGCCGGGGTAGCGGCTAGCACAGATACGCAGTATTTT. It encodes CASSLAGVAASTDTQYF.

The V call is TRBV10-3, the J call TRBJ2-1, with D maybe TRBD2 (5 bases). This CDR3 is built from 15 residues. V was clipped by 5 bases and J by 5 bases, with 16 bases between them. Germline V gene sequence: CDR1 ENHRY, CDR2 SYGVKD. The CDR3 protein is CAISLNGDRHNEQFF. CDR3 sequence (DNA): TGTGCCATCAGTCTCAACGGGGATAGACACAATGAGCAGTTCTTC.

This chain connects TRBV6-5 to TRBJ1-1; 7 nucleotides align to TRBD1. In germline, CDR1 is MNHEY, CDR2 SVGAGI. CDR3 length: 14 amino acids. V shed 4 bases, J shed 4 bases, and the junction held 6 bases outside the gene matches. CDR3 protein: CASSWGSGGTEAFF. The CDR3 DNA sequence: TGTGCCAGCAGTTGGGGCTCAGGGGGCACTGAAGCTTTCTTT.

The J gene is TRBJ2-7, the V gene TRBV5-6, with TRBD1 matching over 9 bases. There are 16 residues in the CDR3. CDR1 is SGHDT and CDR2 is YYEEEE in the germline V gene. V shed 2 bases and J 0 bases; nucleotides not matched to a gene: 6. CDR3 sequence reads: CASSLSGQGSSYEQYV. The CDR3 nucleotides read TGTGCCAGCAGCTTAAGTGGACAGGGGTCCTCCTACGAGCAGTACGTC.

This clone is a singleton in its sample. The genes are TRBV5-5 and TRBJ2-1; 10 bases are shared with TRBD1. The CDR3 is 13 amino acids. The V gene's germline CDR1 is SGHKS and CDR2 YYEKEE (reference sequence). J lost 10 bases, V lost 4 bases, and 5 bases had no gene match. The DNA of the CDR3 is TGTGCCAGCAGCGTAGACAGGGGGCACGAGCAGTTCTTC. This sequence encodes CASSVDRGHEQFF.

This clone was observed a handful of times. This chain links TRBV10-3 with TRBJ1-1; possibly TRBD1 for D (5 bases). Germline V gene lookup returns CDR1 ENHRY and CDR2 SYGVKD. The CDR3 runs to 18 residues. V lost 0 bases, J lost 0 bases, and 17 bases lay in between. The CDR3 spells CAISESLGGRSMNTEAFF. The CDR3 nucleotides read TGTGCCATCAGTGAGTCTCTGGGGGGAAGGTCAATGAACACTGAAGCTTTCTTT.

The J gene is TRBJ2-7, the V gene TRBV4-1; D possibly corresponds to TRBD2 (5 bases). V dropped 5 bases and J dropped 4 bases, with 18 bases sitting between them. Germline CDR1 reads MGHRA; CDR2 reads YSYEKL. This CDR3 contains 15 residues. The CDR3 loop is CASSSGLNGDYEQYF. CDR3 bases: TGCGCCAGCAGCTCTGGACTCAACGGGGATTACGAGCAGTACTTC.

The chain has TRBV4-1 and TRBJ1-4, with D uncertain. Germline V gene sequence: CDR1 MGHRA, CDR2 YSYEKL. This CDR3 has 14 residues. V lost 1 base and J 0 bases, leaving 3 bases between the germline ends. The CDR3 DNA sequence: TGCGCCAGCAGCCAAGGCGCAACTAATGAAAAACTGTTTTTT. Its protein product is CASSQGATNEKLFF.

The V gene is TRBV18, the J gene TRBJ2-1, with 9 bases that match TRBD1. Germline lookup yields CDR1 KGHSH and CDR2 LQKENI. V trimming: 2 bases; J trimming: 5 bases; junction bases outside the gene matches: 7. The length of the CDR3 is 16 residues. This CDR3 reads CASSPLSGQGNNEQFF. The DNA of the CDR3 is TGTGCCAGCTCACCATTATCGGGACAGGGTAACAATGAGCAGTTCTTC.

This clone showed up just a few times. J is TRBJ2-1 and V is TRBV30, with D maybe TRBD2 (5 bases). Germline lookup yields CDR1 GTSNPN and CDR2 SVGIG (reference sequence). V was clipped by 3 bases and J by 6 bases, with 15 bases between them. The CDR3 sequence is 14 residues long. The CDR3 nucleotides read TGTGCCTGGAGATTAGCGATAGGGTTCAATGAGCAGTTCTTC. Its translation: CAWRLAIGFNEQFF.

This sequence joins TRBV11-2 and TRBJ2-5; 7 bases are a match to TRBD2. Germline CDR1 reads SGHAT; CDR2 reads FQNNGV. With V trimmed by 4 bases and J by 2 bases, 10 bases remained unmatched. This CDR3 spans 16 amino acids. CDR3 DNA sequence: TGTGCCAGCAGCTCCCGTCCTAGCGGCCCGCAAGAGACCCAGTACTTC. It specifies CASSSRPSGPQETQYF.

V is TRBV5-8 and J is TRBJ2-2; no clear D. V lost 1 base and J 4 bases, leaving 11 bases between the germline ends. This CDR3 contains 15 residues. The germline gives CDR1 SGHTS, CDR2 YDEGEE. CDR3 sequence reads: CASSLFVQLTGELFF. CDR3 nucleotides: TGTGCCAGCAGCTTGTTCGTACAGCTCACCGGGGAGCTGTTTTTT. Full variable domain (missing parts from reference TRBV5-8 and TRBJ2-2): EAGVTQSPTHLIKTRGQQATLRCSPISGHTSVYWYQQALGLGLQFLLWYDEGEERNRGNFPPRFSGRQFPNYSSELNVNALELEDSALYLCASSLFVQLTGELFFGEGSRLTVL.

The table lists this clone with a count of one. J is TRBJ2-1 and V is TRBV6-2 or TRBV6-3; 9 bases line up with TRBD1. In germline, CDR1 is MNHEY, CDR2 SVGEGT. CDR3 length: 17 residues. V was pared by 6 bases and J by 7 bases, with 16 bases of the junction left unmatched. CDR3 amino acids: CASSRTGGATKENEQFF. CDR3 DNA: TGTGCCAGCAGCCGTACAGGGGGCGCGACGAAAGAGAATGAGCAGTTCTTC.

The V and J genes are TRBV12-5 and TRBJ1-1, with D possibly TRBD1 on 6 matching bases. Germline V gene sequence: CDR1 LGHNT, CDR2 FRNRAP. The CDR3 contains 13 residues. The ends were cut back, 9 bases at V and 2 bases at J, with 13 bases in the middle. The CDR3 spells CASHRDTNTEAFF. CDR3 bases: TGTGCTAGCCACCGGGACACTAACACTGAAGCTTTCTTT. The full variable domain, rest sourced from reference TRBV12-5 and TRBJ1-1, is DARVTQTPRHKVTEMGQEVTMRCQPILGHNTVFWYRQTMMQGLELLAYFRNRAPLDDSGMPKDRFSAEMPDATLATLKIQPSEPRDSAVYFCASHRDTNTEAFFGQGTRLTVV.

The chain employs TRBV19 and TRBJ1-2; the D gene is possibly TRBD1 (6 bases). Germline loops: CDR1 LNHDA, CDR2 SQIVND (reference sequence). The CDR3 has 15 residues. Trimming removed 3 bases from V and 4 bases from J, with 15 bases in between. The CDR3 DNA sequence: TGTGCCAGTAGTATGGGCAGGGGAATGGGCTATGGCTACACCTTC. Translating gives CASSMGRGMGYGYTF. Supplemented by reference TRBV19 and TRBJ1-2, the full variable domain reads DGGITQSPKYLFRKEGQNVTLSCEQNLNHDAMYWYRQDPGQGLRLIYYSQIVNDFQKGDIAEGYSVSREKKESFPLTVTSAQKNPTAFYLCASSMGRGMGYGYTFGSGTRLTVV.

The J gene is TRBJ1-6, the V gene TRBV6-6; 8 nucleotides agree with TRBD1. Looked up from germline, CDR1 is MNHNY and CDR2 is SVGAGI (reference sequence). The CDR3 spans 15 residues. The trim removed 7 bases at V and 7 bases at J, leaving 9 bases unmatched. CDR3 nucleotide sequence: TGTGCCAGCATCGGACAGGGTTTCCCAAATTCACCCCTCCACTTT. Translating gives CASIGQGFPNSPLHF.

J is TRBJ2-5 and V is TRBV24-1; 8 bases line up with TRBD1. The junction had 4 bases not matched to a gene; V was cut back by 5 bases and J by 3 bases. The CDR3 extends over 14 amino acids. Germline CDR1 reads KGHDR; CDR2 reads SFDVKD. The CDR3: CATSGTGGEETQYF. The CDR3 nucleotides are TGTGCCACCAGTGGTACAGGGGGAGAAGAGACCCAGTACTTC.

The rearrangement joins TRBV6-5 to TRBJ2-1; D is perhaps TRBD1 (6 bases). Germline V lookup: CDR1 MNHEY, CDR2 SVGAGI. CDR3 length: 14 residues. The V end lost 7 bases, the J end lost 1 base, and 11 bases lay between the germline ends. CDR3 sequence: CASTATGSYNEQFF. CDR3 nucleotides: TGTGCCAGCACAGCGACAGGTTCCTACAATGAGCAGTTCTTC.

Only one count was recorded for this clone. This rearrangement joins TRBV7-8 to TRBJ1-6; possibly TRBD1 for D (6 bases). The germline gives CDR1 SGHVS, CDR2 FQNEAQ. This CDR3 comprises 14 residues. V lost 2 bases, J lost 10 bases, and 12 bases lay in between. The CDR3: CASSLLPGASPLHF. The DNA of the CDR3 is TGTGCCAGCAGCTTACTTCCAGGGGCGTCACCCCTCCACTTT.

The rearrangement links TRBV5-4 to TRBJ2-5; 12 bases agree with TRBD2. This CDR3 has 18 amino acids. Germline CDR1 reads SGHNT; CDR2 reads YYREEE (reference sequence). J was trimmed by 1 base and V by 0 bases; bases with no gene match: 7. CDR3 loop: CASSLGLAGDSSQETQYF. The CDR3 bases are TGTGCCAGCAGCTTGGGACTAGCGGGGGACTCTAGCCAAGAGACCCAGTACTTC.

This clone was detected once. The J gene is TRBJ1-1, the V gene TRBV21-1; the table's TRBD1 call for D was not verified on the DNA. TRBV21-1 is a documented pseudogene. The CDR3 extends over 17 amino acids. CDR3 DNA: TGTGCCAGCAGCCCACCGGACAGGGAAGGTTTCGACACTGAAGCTTTCTTT. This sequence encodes CASSPPDREGFDTEAFF.

CDR3 region: CASSLMASGATDTQYF. In nucleotides, the CDR3 is TGTGCCAGCAGCTTAATGGCTAGCGGAGCCACAGATACGCAGTATTTT. The rearrangement links TRBV7-2 to TRBJ2-3; TRBD2 matches 7 bases. The length of the CDR3 is 16 residues. J lost 2 bases, V lost 2 bases, and 7 bases had no gene match. CDR1 is SGHTA and CDR2 is FQGNSA in the germline V gene.

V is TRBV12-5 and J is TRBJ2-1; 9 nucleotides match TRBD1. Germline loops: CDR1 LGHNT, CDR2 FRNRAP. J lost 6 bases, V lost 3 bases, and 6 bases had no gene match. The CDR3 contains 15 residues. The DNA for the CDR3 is TGTGCTAGTGGTTTAGGGGACAGGGAGTTCAATGAGCAGTTCTTC. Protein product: CASGLGDREFNEQFF.

The CDR3 sequence is CASSEFLAGTNEQFF. CDR3 nucleotide sequence: TGTGCCAGCAGTGAATTCCTAGCGGGAACCAATGAGCAGTTCTTC. This chain connects TRBV25-1 to TRBJ2-1; 9 positions agree with TRBD2. The J segment lost 6 bases and the V segment lost 1 base, leaving 4 bases of the junction unmatched. CDR1 MGHDK and CDR2 SYGVNS come from the germline V gene. The CDR3 has 15 amino acids.

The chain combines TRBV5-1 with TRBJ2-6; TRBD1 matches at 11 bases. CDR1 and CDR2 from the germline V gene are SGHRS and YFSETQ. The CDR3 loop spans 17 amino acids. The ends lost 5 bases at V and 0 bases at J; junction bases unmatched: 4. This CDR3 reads CASRPGTGGSGANVLTF. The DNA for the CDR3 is TGCGCCAGCAGACCCGGGACAGGGGGCTCTGGGGCCAACGTCCTGACTTTC.

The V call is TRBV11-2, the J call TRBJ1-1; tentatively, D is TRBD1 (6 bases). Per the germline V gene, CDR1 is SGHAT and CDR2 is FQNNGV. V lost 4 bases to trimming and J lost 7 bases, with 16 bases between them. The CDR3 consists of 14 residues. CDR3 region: CASSSQGGVGEAFF. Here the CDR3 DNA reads TGTGCCAGCAGCTCCCAAGGGGGGGTAGGTGAAGCTTTCTTT.

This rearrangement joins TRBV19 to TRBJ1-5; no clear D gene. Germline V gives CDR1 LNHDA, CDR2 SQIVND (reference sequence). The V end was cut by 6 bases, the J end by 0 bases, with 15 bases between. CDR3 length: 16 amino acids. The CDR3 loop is CASRPRGDVSNQPQHF. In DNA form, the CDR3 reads TGTGCCAGTAGACCGCGGGGAGACGTTAGCAATCAGCCCCAGCATTTT.

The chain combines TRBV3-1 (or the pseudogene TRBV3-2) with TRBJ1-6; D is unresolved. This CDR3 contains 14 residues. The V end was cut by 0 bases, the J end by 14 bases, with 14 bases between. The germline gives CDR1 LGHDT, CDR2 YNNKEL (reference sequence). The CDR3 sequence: CASSQDLGKKSLHF. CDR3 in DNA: TGTGCCAGCAGCCAAGATTTGGGCAAGAAATCCCTCCACTTT.

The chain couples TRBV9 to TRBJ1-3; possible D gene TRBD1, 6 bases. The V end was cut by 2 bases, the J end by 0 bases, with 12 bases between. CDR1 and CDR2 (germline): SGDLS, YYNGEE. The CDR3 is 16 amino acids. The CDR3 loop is CASSVSTGNSGNTIYF. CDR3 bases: TGTGCCAGCAGCGTCAGCACAGGGAACTCTGGAAACACCATATATTTT. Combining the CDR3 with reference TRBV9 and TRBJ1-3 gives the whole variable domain DSGVTQTPKHLITATGQRVTLRCSPRSGDLSVYWYQQSLDQGLQFLIQYYNGEERAKGNILERFSAQQFPDLHSELNLSSLELGDSALYFCASSVSTGNSGNTIYFGEGSWLTVV.

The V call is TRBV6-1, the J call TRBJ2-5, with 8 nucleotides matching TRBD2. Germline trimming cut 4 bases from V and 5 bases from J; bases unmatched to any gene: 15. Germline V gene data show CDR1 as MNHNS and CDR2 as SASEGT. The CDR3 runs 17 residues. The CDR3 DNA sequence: TGTGCCAGCAGTGTTACTCCCGGGACTAGTTTAGGCGAGACCCAGTACTTC. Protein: CASSVTPGTSLGETQYF.